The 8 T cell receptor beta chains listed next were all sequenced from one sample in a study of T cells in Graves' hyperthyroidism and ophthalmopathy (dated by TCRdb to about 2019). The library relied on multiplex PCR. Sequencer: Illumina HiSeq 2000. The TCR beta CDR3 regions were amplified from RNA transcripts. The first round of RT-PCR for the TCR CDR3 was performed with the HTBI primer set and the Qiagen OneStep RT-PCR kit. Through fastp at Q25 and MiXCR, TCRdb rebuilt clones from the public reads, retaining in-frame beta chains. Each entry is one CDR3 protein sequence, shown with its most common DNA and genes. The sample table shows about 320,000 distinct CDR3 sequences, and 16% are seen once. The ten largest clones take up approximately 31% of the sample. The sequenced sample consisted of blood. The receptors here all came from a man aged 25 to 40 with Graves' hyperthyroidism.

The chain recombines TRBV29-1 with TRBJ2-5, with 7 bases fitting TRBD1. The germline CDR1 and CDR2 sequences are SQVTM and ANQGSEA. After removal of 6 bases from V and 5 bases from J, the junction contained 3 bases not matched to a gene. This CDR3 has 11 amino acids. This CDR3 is CSVGQAETQYF. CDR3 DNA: TGCAGCGTCGGACAGGCGGAGACCCAGTACTTC.

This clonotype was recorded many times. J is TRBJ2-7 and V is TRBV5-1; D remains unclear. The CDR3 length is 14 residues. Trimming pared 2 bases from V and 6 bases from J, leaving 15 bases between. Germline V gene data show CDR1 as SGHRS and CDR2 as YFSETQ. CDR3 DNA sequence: TGCGCCAGCAGCTTTACAGAGAGGCTGGGCGAGCAGTACTTC. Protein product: CASSFTERLGEQYF.

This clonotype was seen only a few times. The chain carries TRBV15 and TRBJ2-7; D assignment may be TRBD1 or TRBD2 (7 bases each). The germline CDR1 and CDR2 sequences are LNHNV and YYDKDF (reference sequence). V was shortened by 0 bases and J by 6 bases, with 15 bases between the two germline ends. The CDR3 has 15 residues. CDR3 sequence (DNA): TGTGCCACCAGCAGAGATAGGGAGGGGGCCATCGAGCAGTACTTC. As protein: CATSRDREGAIEQYF.

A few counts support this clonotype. CDR3 in amino acids: CSATTAGAQGKNIQYF. In DNA form, the CDR3 reads TGCAGTGCGACCACCGCGGGAGCCCAGGGCAAAAACATTCAGTACTTC. This sequence joins TRBV20-1 and TRBJ2-4; 7 bases match TRBD2. V was pared by 6 bases and J by 3 bases, with 14 bases of the junction left unmatched. CDR3 length equals 16 residues. In germline, CDR1 is DFQATT, CDR2 SNEGSKA (reference sequence).

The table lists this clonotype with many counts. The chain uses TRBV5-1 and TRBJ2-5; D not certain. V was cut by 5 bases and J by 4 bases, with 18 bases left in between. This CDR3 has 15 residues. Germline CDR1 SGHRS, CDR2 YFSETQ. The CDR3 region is CASRLGPAPGETQYF. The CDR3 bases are TGCGCCAGCAGATTAGGGCCGGCTCCGGGAGAGACCCAGTACTTC.

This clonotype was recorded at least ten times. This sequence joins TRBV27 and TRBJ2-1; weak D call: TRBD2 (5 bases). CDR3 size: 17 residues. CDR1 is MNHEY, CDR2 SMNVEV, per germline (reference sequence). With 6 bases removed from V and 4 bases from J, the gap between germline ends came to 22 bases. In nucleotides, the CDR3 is TGTGCCAGCAGCACAACGCTCGTGGCGGGCGGGTACAATGAGCAGTTCTTC. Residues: CASSTTLVAGGYNEQFF.

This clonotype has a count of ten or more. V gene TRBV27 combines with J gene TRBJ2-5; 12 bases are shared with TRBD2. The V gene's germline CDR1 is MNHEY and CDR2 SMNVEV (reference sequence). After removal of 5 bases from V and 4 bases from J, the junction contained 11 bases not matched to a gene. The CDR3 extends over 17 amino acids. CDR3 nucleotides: TGTGCCAGCAGTCCACTTCTAGCGGGAGGGCCCTCAGAGACCCAGTACTTC. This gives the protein CASSPLLAGGPSETQYF.

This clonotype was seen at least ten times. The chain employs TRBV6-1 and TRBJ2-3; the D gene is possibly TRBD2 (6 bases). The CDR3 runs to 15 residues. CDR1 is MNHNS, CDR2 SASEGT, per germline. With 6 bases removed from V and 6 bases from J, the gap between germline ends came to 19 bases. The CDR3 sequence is CASSPLEGRIDTQYF. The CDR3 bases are TGTGCCAGCAGCCCGCTGGAGGGGCGCATCGATACGCAGTATTTT.